The entry below describes one T cell receptor beta chain. Its antigen remains unknown. This sample is drawn from a study of cytomegalovirus exposure and HLA in healthy donors. In the study overall: Findings of an earlier analysis included about 120 million unique TCR beta sequences from roughly 190 million T cells.

Study results and caveats: A cluster of highly shared sequence variants was likely a sequencing artifact.

The PCR employed 60 Vbeta primers together with 13 Jbeta primers. Sequencing used immunoSEQ multiplex PCR; TCRdb keeps in-frame clones, though not all of them. The sample contains around 220,000 clones, about 74% of which appear only once. The V gene's germline CDR1 is GTSNPN and CDR2 SVGIG (reference sequence). V was trimmed by 7 bases and J by 3 bases, leaving 9 bases between them. CDR3 length: 12 residues. The chain uses TRBV30 and TRBJ1-4; no firm D call. The TCR comes from a woman in her thirties in good health and CMV-seronegative. Input material: PBMCs. The CDR3 nucleotides are TGTGCCTTTGAGAGAGCTAATGAAAAACTGTTTTTT. This sequence encodes CAFERANEKLFF.